Below are 3 T cell receptor beta chains sequenced from a single sample in a study of blood T cell repertoires in COVID-19. Some clones are missing from TCRdb's copy, which holds only in-frame ones; the method was immunoSEQ multiplex PCR. This table has some 120,000 clones, over 75% appearing once. The sample was peripheral blood. The receptors were gathered from a man in his 70s with active or convalescent COVID-19.

The gene calls are TRBV28 and TRBJ2-1, with D possibly being TRBD2 (5 bases). This CDR3 comprises 15 residues. Deletions cut 7 bases from V and 7 bases from J, with 20 bases between. CDR1 is MDHEN and CDR2 is SYDVKM in the germline V gene. The CDR3 loop is CASTPEGVGINEQFF. For the CDR3, the DNA is TGTGCCAGCACCCCAGAGGGAGTGGGGATTAATGAGCAGTTCTTC. Variable domain in full (rest from reference TRBV28 and TRBJ2-1): DVKVTQSSRYLVKRTGEKVFLECVQDMDHENMFWYRQDPGLGLRLIYFSYDVKMKEKGDIPEGYSVSREKKERFSLILESASTNQTSMYLCASTPEGVGINEQFFGPGTRLTVL.

This clone was observed once. The rearrangement uses TRBV3-1 (or the pseudogene TRBV3-2) and TRBJ2-7, with 9 bases identical to TRBD1. With V trimmed by 4 bases and J by 4 bases, 11 bases remained unmatched. CDR1 LGHDT and CDR2 YNNKEL come from the germline V gene (reference sequence). The CDR3 has 16 residues. The CDR3 DNA reads as TGTGCCAGCAGCCTACTGGGGGACAGGGAGGCTTACGAGCAGTACTTC. Encoded protein: CASSLLGDREAYEQYF.

V gene TRBV7-2 combines with J gene TRBJ2-1; TRBD2 agrees at 10 bases. Germline lookup yields CDR1 SGHTA and CDR2 FQGNSA. V lost 5 bases and J lost 7; bases outside the gene matches: 5. This CDR3 has 14 amino acids. The CDR3 sequence is CASSLWTSGNEQFF. Written as DNA, the CDR3 is TGTGCCAGCAGCCTCTGGACTAGCGGTAATGAGCAGTTCTTC.